The 20 T cell receptor beta chains below were found in one sample sequenced in a study of control samples from healthy donors and cancer patients. Sequencing was performed with immunoSEQ multiplex PCR; in TCRdb, only in-frame clones are kept and a portion is missing. Seen here are 120,000 to 150,000 clones, about 91% observed once, and the top ten hold under 4%. The sequencing input was blood. These receptors were collected from a man aged 25 to 40 in good health.

This clone was counted only a few times. This rearrangement joins TRBV9 to TRBJ2-3, with 9 positions matching TRBD2. Germline CDR1 SGDLS, CDR2 YYNGEE. V gave up 3 bases and J gave up 6 bases; unmatched junction bases: 11. There are 16 residues in the CDR3. The CDR3 loop is CASSEKAGGPHDTQYF. The CDR3 region has the DNA TGTGCCAGCAGCGAGAAAGCGGGGGGCCCGCACGATACGCAGTATTTT.

The chain is built from TRBV5-6 and TRBJ2-3, with 8 bases fitting TRBD2. Per germline, CDR1 SGHDT and CDR2 YYEEEE. The CDR3 is 19 amino acids. Losses at the gene ends were 0 bases for V and 3 bases for J; bases not matched to a gene: 15. DNA of the CDR3: TGTGCCAGCAGCTTGGGGACCGTGGCCGCGGGGGGCTATACAGATACGCAGTATTTT. Protein sequence: CASSLGTVAAGGYTDTQYF.

This rearrangement joins TRBV7-8 to TRBJ1-2; possible D gene TRBD1, 6 bases. Per the germline V gene, CDR1 is SGHVS and CDR2 is FQNEAQ. The CDR3 is made up of 17 amino acids. Trimming stripped 5 bases from V and 6 bases from J, with 25 bases between. The CDR3 loop reads CASSRFLGQPRMDGYTF. As DNA, the CDR3 is TGTGCCAGCAGCCGATTTCTTGGACAGCCCCGAATGGATGGCTACACCTTC.

The chain employs TRBV5-5 and TRBJ2-1, with 11 bases matching TRBD2. V lost 2 bases, J lost 3 bases, and 1 base stayed unmatched. Germline CDR1 SGHKS, CDR2 YYEKEE (reference sequence). The CDR3 extends over 15 amino acids. The CDR3 region is CASSFGLAGYNEQFF. The CDR3 nucleotides are TGTGCCAGCAGCTTTGGACTAGCGGGCTACAATGAGCAGTTCTTC.

This chain links TRBV27 with TRBJ1-3, with D possibly matching TRBD1 (6 bases). Between the trimmed V and J ends, which lost 4 bases and 2 bases, there was a span of 12 bases. Germline assignment: CDR1 MNHEY and CDR2 SMNVEV (reference sequence). This CDR3 comprises 15 residues. The CDR3 nucleotides are TGTGCCAGCAGTTCGAGGAACAGGGCTGGAAACACCATATATTTT. It translates to CASSSRNRAGNTIYF.

The chain combines TRBV5-1 with TRBJ2-1, with a tentative D call TRBD1 (7 bases). Deletions cut 3 bases from V and 10 bases from J, with 26 bases between. Germline CDR1 SGHRS, CDR2 YFSETQ. CDR3 length: 17 amino acids. Written as DNA, the CDR3 is TGCGCCAGCAGCTCAGGGGGTTCCGGGGGCCCCTTATTAGAGCAGTTCTTC. Amino acid sequence: CASSSGGSGGPLLEQFF.

The chain employs TRBV5-1 and TRBJ2-7; 9 positions agree with TRBD1. The trim removed 3 bases at V and 5 bases at J, leaving 6 bases unmatched. This CDR3 is built from 14 residues. The germline V gene has CDR1 SGHRS and CDR2 YFSETQ. CDR3 sequence (DNA): TGCGCCAGCAGCTACACAGGGGGCGTCGACGAGCAGTACTTC. The encoded protein is CASSYTGGVDEQYF.

Note on this clone: The identical CDR3 is also encoded by other nucleotide sequences in the sample. The V gene is TRBV5-1, the J gene TRBJ1-4, with D perhaps matching TRBD1 (6 bases). The CDR3 covers 14 residues. Looked up from germline, CDR1 is SGHRS and CDR2 is YFSETQ. Trimming left V 4 bases short and J 3 bases short, with 10 bases between. The CDR3: CASSLRGPNEKLFF. The CDR3, as DNA: TGCGCCAGCAGCCTCAGGGGCCCTAATGAAAAACTGTTTTTT.

The V and J genes are TRBV4-1 and TRBJ1-1; D is ambiguous. Deletions cut 0 bases from V and 6 bases from J, with 11 bases between. Per the germline V gene, CDR1 is MGHRA and CDR2 is YSYEKL. CDR3 size: 14 residues. The CDR3 loop is CASSQDLLFPEAFF. CDR3 nucleotide sequence: TGCGCCAGCAGCCAAGACCTTCTTTTCCCTGAAGCTTTCTTT.

The chain carries TRBV18 and TRBJ2-1; 9 nucleotides agree with TRBD2. CDR3 length: 14 residues. Trimming at V came to 2 bases and at J to 7 bases, leaving 3 bases not matched to a gene. CDR1 is KGHSH, CDR2 LQKENI, per germline. DNA for the CDR3: TGTGCCAGCTCACCAGCGGGGGGGCCTAATGAGCAGTTCTTC. Translating gives CASSPAGGPNEQFF.

This chain links TRBV5-4 with TRBJ1-2; 9 bases line up with TRBD1. The germline gives CDR1 SGHNT, CDR2 YYREEE (reference sequence). CDR3 length: 13 amino acids. The V and J ends lost 4 bases and 7 bases, in that order; junction bases with no gene match: 5. The chain's CDR3 is CASSGTGGFGYTF. The DNA for the CDR3 is TGTGCCAGCAGCGGAACAGGGGGCTTTGGCTACACCTTC.

The chain couples TRBV12-5 to TRBJ2-7; D gene ambiguous. This CDR3 is 13 amino acids long. Per germline, CDR1 LGHNT and CDR2 FRNRAP. The germline V and J ends were trimmed by 1 base and 6 bases, with 10 bases remaining between them. The CDR3 region is CASGLGSRAEQYF. In DNA form, the CDR3 reads TGTGCTAGTGGTTTGGGTAGTCGGGCCGAGCAGTACTTC.

V and J are TRBV28 and TRBJ2-1; no clear D. The CDR3 is 13 residues long. Germline lookup yields CDR1 MDHEN and CDR2 SYDVKM. The V end lost 3 bases, the J end lost 7 bases, and 10 bases lay between the germline ends. CDR3 in DNA: TGTGCCAGCAGTTTTGGGTTATTTAATGAGCAGTTCTTC. This gives the protein CASSFGLFNEQFF.

The count of this clone is one. The J gene is TRBJ2-7, the V gene TRBV6-5, with unresolved D. The germline gives CDR1 MNHEY, CDR2 SVGAGI. Trimming took off 6 bases at V and 4 bases at J, with 7 bases between the two ends. This CDR3 region has 11 residues. Here the CDR3 reads CASSTTYEQYF. CDR3 nucleotide sequence: TGTGCCAGCAGCACTACGTACGAGCAGTACTTC.

The chain combines TRBV11-2 with TRBJ1-4; 7 bases are shared with TRBD1. V shed 5 bases, J shed 3 bases, and the junction held 3 bases outside the gene matches. The V gene's germline CDR1 is SGHAT and CDR2 FQNNGV. The CDR3 length is 14 residues. The CDR3 nucleotides read TGTGCCAGCAGCAGAGGGGGCCCTAATGAAAAACTGTTTTTT. Translation: CASSRGGPNEKLFF.

The gene calls are TRBV2 and TRBJ2-3; 7 bases are a match to TRBD2. Per the germline V gene, CDR1 is SNHLY and CDR2 is FYNNEI. The junction had 20 bases not matched to a gene; V was cut back by 8 bases and J by 0 bases. CDR3 length: 19 amino acids. The CDR3 loop is CASRGVARPEAISTDTQYF. For the CDR3, the DNA is TGTGCCAGCCGGGGGGTGGCGCGACCTGAAGCCATTAGCACAGATACGCAGTATTTT.

The chain combines TRBV5-1 with TRBJ2-1, with a tentative D call TRBD1 (5 bases). Germline assignment: CDR1 SGHRS and CDR2 YFSETQ. Trimming cost V 0 bases and J 1 base, with 5 bases left between them. This CDR3 is 14 amino acids long. The CDR3 reads CASSLGQSYNEQFF. The CDR3 DNA follows: TGCGCCAGCAGCTTGGGACAGTCCTACAATGAGCAGTTCTTC.

The V and J genes are TRBV5-4 and TRBJ2-7; the D is unclear. Germline V gene data show CDR1 as SGHNT and CDR2 as YYREEE (reference sequence). The CDR3 contains 11 residues. Trimming shortened V by 6 bases and J by 7 bases, and 11 bases separated the two germline ends. The CDR3 loop is CASNGDSEQYF. For the CDR3, the DNA is TGTGCCAGCAACGGTGATAGTGAGCAGTACTTC.

This clone was picked up one time. The rearrangement joins TRBV24-1 to TRBJ1-1; TRBD1 might be the D (5 bases). V was clipped by 5 bases and J by 1 base, with 13 bases between them. This CDR3 region has 15 residues. Germline CDR1 reads KGHDR; CDR2 reads SFDVKD. The CDR3 sequence: CATSAPGGGNTEAFF. In DNA form, the CDR3 reads TGTGCCACCAGTGCCCCCGGGGGGGGGAACACTGAAGCTTTCTTT.

V usage is TRBV11-1 and J usage is TRBJ2-7; 9 nucleotides agree with TRBD1. Germline V gene sequence: CDR1 SGHAT, CDR2 FQDESV (reference sequence). The trim removed 5 bases at V and 4 bases at J, leaving 3 bases unmatched. The CDR3 consists of 13 residues. CDR3 DNA sequence: TGTGCCAGCAGCCCGGGACAGGGATACGAGCAGTACTTC. This encodes CASSPGQGYEQYF.